This TCR beta chain was found in a study of radiotherapy plus CTLA-4 blockade in lung cancer. Looking at the study overall: Among enrolled patients, over 15% responded and roughly 30% achieved disease control. Study-wide results and limits: Among reported predictors of response, early blood T cell clone dynamics with interferon-beta performed best. The study found tumor-derived TCR clones expanded in blood after radiotherapy plus ipilimumab.

CDR3 length: 17 amino acids. Germline loops: CDR1 MNHNS, CDR2 SASEGT. V was cut by 1 base and J by 4 bases, with 17 bases left in between. A word on this clone: Antigen unknown.

Enrolled patients, whose metastatic non-small-cell lung cancer was chemo-refractory, received focal radiation plus CTLA-4 blockade with ipilimumab. Only in-frame clones appear in the TCRdb table, and some are missing; sequencing was by immunoSEQ multiplex PCR. The sample lists approximately 72,000 clones; more than 75% were seen once. The chain recombines TRBV6-1 with TRBJ1-3; no reliable D call. The sequence derives from a human donor with non-small cell lung cancer who had a complete response to radiotherapy plus ipilimumab. The sample in question was peripheral blood, obtained from a patient treated with radiotherapy plus ipilimumab. The CDR3 is CASSEGGRYGAGNTIYF. Here the CDR3 DNA reads TGTGCCAGCAGTGAAGGGGGTAGATATGGTGCAGGAAACACCATATATTTT.